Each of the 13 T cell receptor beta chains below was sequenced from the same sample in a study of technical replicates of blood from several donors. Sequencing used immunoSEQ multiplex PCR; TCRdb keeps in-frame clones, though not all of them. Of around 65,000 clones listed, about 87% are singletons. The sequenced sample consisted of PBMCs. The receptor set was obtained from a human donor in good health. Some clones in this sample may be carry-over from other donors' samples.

CDR3 in amino acids: CASSFSTGGPGGANVLTF. For the CDR3, the DNA is TGTGCCAGCAGCTTCTCTACGGGGGGGCCAGGTGGGGCCAACGTCCTGACTTTC. The gene calls are TRBV7-3 and TRBJ2-6; TRBD2 aligns across 8 bases. CDR3 size: 18 residues. After removal of 3 bases from V and 3 bases from J, the junction contained 10 bases not matched to a gene. The germline gives CDR1 SGHTA, CDR2 FQGTGA. Supplemented by reference TRBV7-3 and TRBJ2-6, the full variable domain reads GAGVSQTPSNKVTEKGKYVELRCDPISGHTALYWYRQSLGQGPEFLIYFQGTGAADDSGLPNDRFFAVRPEGSVSTLKIQRTERGDSAVYLCASSFSTGGPGGANVLTFGAGSRLTVL.

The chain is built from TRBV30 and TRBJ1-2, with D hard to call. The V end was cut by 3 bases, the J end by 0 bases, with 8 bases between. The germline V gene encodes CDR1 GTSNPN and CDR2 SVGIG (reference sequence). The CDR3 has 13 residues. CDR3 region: CAWSQTPNYGYTF. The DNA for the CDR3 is TGTGCCTGGAGCCAGACACCTAACTATGGCTACACCTTC.

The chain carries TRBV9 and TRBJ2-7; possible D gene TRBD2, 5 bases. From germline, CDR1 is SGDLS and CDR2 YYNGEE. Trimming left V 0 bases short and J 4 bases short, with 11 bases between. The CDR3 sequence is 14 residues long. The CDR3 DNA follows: TGTGCCAGCAGCGTAGAAGGAGGATATTACGAGCAGTACTTC. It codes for CASSVEGGYYEQYF. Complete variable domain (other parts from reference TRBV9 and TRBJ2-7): DSGVTQTPKHLITATGQRVTLRCSPRSGDLSVYWYQQSLDQGLQFLIQYYNGEERAKGNILERFSAQQFPDLHSELNLSSLELGDSALYFCASSVEGGYYEQYFGPGTRLTVT.

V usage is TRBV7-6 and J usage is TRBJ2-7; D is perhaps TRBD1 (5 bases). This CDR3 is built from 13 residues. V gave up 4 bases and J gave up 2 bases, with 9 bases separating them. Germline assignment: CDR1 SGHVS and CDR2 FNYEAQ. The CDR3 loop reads CASSSTGAYEQYF. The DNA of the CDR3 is TGTGCCAGCAGCTCAACAGGTGCCTACGAGCAGTACTTC.

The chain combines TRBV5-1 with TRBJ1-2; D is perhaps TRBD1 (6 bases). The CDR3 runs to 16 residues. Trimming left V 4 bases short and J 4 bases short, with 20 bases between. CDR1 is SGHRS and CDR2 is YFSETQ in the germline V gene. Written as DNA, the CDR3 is TGCGCCAGCAGCGATGGTCGACAGGTAGAGTCCTATGGCTACACCTTC. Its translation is CASSDGRQVESYGYTF.

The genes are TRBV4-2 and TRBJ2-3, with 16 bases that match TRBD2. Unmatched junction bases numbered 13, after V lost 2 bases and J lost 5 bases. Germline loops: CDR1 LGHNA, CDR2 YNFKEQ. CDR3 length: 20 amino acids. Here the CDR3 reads CASSQLTGTSGGAREDTQYF. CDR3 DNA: TGTGCCAGCAGCCAATTAACCGGGACTAGCGGGGGGGCCAGGGAAGATACGCAGTATTTT.

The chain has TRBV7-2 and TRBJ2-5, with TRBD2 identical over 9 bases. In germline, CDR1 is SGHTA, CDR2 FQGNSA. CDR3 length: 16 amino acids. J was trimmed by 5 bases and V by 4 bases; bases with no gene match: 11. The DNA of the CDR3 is TGTGCCAGCAGCTACCAAGCGGTAGCGGGAGTTGAGACCCAGTACTTC. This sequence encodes CASSYQAVAGVETQYF.

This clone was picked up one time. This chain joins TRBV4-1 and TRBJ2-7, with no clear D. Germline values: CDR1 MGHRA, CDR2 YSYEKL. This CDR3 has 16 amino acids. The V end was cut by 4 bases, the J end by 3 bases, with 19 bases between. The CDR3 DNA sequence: TGCGCCAGCAGCCCACAAACTGACACCAGCCTCTACGAGCAGTACTTC. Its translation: CASSPQTDTSLYEQYF.

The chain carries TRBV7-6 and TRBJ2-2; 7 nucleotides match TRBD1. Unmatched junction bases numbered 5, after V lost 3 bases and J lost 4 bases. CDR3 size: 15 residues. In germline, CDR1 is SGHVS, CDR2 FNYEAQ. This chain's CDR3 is CASSLGTDFTGELFF. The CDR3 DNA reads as TGTGCCAGCAGCTTGGGGACAGACTTCACCGGGGAGCTGTTTTTT.

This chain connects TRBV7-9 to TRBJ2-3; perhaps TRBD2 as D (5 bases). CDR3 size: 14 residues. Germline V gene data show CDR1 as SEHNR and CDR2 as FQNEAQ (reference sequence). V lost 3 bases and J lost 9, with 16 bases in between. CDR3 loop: CASSFGIGLPTQYF. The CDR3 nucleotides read TGTGCCAGCAGCTTCGGGATCGGTCTGCCGACGCAGTATTTT.

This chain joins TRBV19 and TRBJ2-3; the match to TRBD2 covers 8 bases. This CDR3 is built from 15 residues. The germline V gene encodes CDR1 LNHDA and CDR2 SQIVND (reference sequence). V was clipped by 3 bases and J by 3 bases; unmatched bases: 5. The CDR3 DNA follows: TGTGCCAGTAGTATGGTAGCGGGAACGACAGATACGCAGTATTTT. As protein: CASSMVAGTTDTQYF.

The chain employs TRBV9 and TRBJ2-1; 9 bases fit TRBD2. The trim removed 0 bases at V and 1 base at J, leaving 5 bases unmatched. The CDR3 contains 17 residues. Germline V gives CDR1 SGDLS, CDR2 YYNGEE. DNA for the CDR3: TGTGCCAGCAGCGTAGGGGCTAGCGGGATGTCCTACAATGAGCAGTTCTTC. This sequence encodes CASSVGASGMSYNEQFF.

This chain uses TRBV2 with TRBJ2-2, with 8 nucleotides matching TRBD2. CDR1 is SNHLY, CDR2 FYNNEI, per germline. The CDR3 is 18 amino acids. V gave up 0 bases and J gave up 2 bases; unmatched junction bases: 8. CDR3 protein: CASSEARGAGENTGELFF. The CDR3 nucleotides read TGTGCCAGCAGTGAAGCGCGGGGAGCGGGGGAAAACACCGGGGAGCTGTTTTTT.